A selection of T cell receptor beta chains follows, all from one sample in a study of early T cells in non-severe SARS-CoV-2 infection. Using its own MiXCR run on the 5' RACE reads, TCRdb lists one record per CDR3 protein. The sample lists 25,000 to 35,000 distinct CDR3 sequences, approximately 5.2% occurring once. What was sequenced was whole blood. All receptors derive from an adult who was a healthcare worker with PCR-confirmed SARS-CoV-2 infection or an uninfected control (not recorded which). The CDR3 runs from the conserved cysteine through the conserved F or W. Each record gives: V gene, D gene, clone size, J gene, CDR3 DNA, CDR3 protein. The D gene is left open where the match is weak. Only part of the rows carry a size: once, few, many, or a class if the clone is expanded.

V: TRBV27
D: -
size: -
J: TRBJ2-2
DNA: TGTGCCAGCAGCGGCACCGGGGAGCTGTTTTTT
CDR3: CASSGTGELFF

V: TRBV20-1
D: -
size: few
J: TRBJ2-2
DNA: TGCAGTGCTAGGGCTGGCACCGGGGAGCTGTTTTTT
CDR3: CSARAGTGELFF

V: TRBV5-1
D: -
size: many
J: TRBJ1-2
DNA: TGCGCCAGCAGCCGGACTAACTATGGCTACACCTTC
CDR3: CASSRTNYGYTF

V: TRBV11-2
D: -
size: many
J: TRBJ2-2
DNA: TGTGCCAGCAGCCCTAGGGTGGGAGTCGACACCGGGGAGCTGTTTTTT
CDR3: CASSPRVGVDTGELFF

V: TRBV19
D: -
size: -
J: TRBJ2-1
DNA: TGTGCCAGTAGGCCTCCATTCAGGGGCAATGAGCAGTTCTTC
CDR3: CASRPPFRGNEQFF

V: TRBV10-1
D: TRBD1
size: many
J: TRBJ1-1
DNA: TGCGCCAGCAGTGAGTCTCGGACAGGGAACACTGAAGCTTTCTTT
CDR3: CASSESRTGNTEAFF

V: TRBV24-1
D: -
size: many
J: TRBJ1-2
DNA: TGTGCCACCAGTGACACACAGGGAAACTATGGCTACACCTTC
CDR3: CATSDTQGNYGYTF

V: TRBV11-2
D: -
size: many
J: TRBJ2-1
DNA: TGTGCCAGCAGCTCTTACACTAGCCAGTCCGGCAATGAGCAGTTCTTC
CDR3: CASSSYTSQSGNEQFF

V: TRBV30
D: -
size: many
J: TRBJ1-2
DNA: TGTGCCTGGAGTGTACGGTCCCTCTATGGCTACACCTTC
CDR3: CAWSVRSLYGYTF

V: TRBV28
D: -
size: -
J: TRBJ1-1
DNA: TGTGCCAGCAGTTTATTGGGTTCTCAGAGAGAAGCTTTCTTT
CDR3: CASSLLGSQREAFF

V: TRBV11-2
D: -
size: many
J: TRBJ2-1
DNA: TGTGCCAGCAGCTTAGAAGGTCCCCCTGAGCAGTTCTTC
CDR3: CASSLEGPPEQFF

V: TRBV4-1
D: TRBD1
size: -
J: TRBJ1-1
DNA: TGCGCCAGCAGCCGAGGAGACAGGGTTGGGACTGAAGCTTTCTTT
CDR3: CASSRGDRVGTEAFF

V: TRBV10-1
D: -
size: -
J: TRBJ1-1
DNA: TGCGCCAGCAGTCAGACCGGGGTAACTGAAGCTTTCTTT
CDR3: CASSQTGVTEAFF

V: TRBV7-9
D: TRBD2
size: medium-sized
J: TRBJ2-1
DNA: TGTGCCAGCAGCGCAGGACTAGCGGGAGATGGTGAGCAGTTCTTC
CDR3: CASSAGLAGDGEQFF

V: TRBV10-1
D: TRBD2
size: many
J: TRBJ2-2
DNA: TGCGCCAGCAGCGGGAGGGTCGGGGAGCTGTTTTTT
CDR3: CASSGRVGELFF

V: TRBV12-3/TRBV12-4
D: TRBD2
size: many
J: TRBJ2-3
DNA: TGTGCCAGCAGTTTGACTAGCGGGAGCACAGATACGCAGTATTTT
CDR3: CASSLTSGSTDTQYF

V: TRBV20-1
D: -
size: many
J: TRBJ2-7
DNA: TGCAGTGCTAGACGGGCGGCAGGGATAGAGCAGTACTTC
CDR3: CSARRAAGIEQYF

V: TRBV11-2
D: -
size: many
J: TRBJ1-2
DNA: TGTGCCAGCAGCTTAGGTGTGGGGGCGCAGAACTATGGCTACACCTTC
CDR3: CASSLGVGAQNYGYTF

V: TRBV20-1
D: -
size: many
J: TRBJ2-3
DNA: TGCAGTGGGGGAGATGCAGATACGCAGTATTTT
CDR3: CSGGDADTQYF

V: TRBV21-1
D: -
size: many
J: TRBJ2-2
DNA: TGTGCCAGCAGCAAACCGGGACAGGGTATGGACACCGGGGAGCTGTTTTTT
CDR3: CASSKPGQGMDTGELFF

V: TRBV7-8
D: TRBD2
size: many
J: TRBJ2-1
DNA: TGTGCCAGCAGCCTGGGACTAGCGGGAGTATCTGAGCAGTTCTTC
CDR3: CASSLGLAGVSEQFF

V: TRBV30
D: -
size: many
J: TRBJ1-1
DNA: TGTGCCTGGGGACGGGAGGACACTGAAGCTTTCTTT
CDR3: CAWGREDTEAFF

V: TRBV7-2
D: -
size: many
J: TRBJ1-4
DNA: TGTGCCAGCAGTTTGACCGGGACGGCCGGGAAACTGTTTTTT
CDR3: CASSLTGTAGKLFF

V: TRBV5-4
D: TRBD2
size: few
J: TRBJ2-3
DNA: TGTGCCAGCAGCCCCGGACTAGCGGAGACGGATGGCACAGATACGCAGTATTTT
CDR3: CASSPGLAETDGTDTQYF

V: TRBV28
D: -
size: -
J: TRBJ2-3
DNA: TGTGCCAGCAGTTCCCCGGGCCGTGGAGGGCTTGTAACGCAGTATTTT
CDR3: CASSSPGRGGLVTQYF